Below are 19 T cell receptor beta chains sequenced from a single sample in a study of glioma-infiltrating T cells. TCR alpha and beta CDR3 regions were amplified from RNA using iRepertoire nested multiplex PCR. TCRdb analysed the multiplex PCR reads with MiXCR anew, one entry per CDR3 protein. Here the sample spans 93,000 or so distinct CDR3 sequences, roughly 30% being singletons. Sample: glioma tissue, nonneoplastic brain tissue, or PBMCs (not recorded which). Source of these receptors: a human donor with low-grade glioma or glioblastoma, undergoing nonglioma brain surgery, or in good health (not recorded which).

Of note for this clonotype: Lacking the conserved final phenylalanine or tryptophan, this CDR3 likely reflects a read error. The rearrangement links TRBV14 to TRBJ1-1; unclear D gene. The germline V gene encodes CDR1 SGHDN and CDR2 FVKESK. CDR3 length: 13 amino acids. V lost 4 bases and J lost 1, with 7 bases in between. The CDR3 is CASSRLRNTEAFS. In DNA form, the CDR3 reads TGTGCCAGCAGCCGGCTCCGGAACACTGAAGCTTTCTCT.

V gene TRBV19 combines with J gene TRBJ2-5; no firm D call. This CDR3 comprises 15 residues. Germline V gene data show CDR1 as LNHDA and CDR2 as SQIVND (reference sequence). With 4 bases removed from V and 2 bases from J, the gap between germline ends came to 14 bases. DNA for the CDR3: TGTGCCAGTAGTAACACAAATAATCAGCAAGAGACCCAGTACTTC. Residues: CASSNTNNQQETQYF. Supplemented by reference TRBV19 and TRBJ2-5, the full variable domain reads DGGITQSPKYLFRKEGQNVTLSCEQNLNHDAMYWYRQDPGQGLRLIYYSQIVNDFQKGDIAEGYSVSREKKESFPLTVTSAQKNPTAFYLCASSNTNNQQETQYFGPGTRLLVL.

This clonotype was picked up many times. The chain is built from TRBV7-9 and TRBJ1-1; the D gene is possibly TRBD1 (6 bases). The V end lost 5 bases, the J end lost 3 bases, and 13 bases lay between the germline ends. Germline CDR1 and CDR2: SEHNR and FQNEAQ (reference sequence). The CDR3 loop spans 14 amino acids. The CDR3 DNA reads TGTGCCAGCAGCCAACAGGGAACGGACACTGAAGCTTTCTTT. Its protein product is CASSQQGTDTEAFF.

This clonotype was counted ten times or more. The rearrangement joins TRBV28 to TRBJ1-2, with D perhaps TRBD1 (5 bases). V lost 11 bases, J lost 4 bases, and 17 bases lay in between. The CDR3 loop spans 13 amino acids. CDR1 and CDR2 from the germline V gene are MDHEN and SYDVKM. The CDR3 here is CAGSDFTGYGYTF. DNA of the CDR3: TGTGCCGGATCAGACTTCACAGGCTATGGCTACACCTTC.

This clonotype has a count of ten or more. The V and J genes are TRBV28 and TRBJ1-2; TRBD1 agrees at 9 bases. Germline assignment: CDR1 MDHEN and CDR2 SYDVKM. The trim removed 3 bases at V and 7 bases at J, leaving 9 bases unmatched. The CDR3 is 15 residues long. CDR3 residues: CASSFYAGQGSGYTF. The CDR3 region has the DNA TGTGCCAGCAGTTTCTATGCGGGACAGGGTAGTGGCTACACCTTC.

This clonotype was detected ten times or more. This chain joins TRBV6-1 and TRBJ2-5; D unresolved. CDR1 is MNHNS, CDR2 SASEGT, per germline. The CDR3 is 14 amino acids. Trimming stripped 6 bases from V and 0 bases from J, with 11 bases between. This CDR3 is CASRPGRNQETQYF. The CDR3, as DNA: TGTGCCAGCAGACCAGGACGGAACCAAGAGACCCAGTACTTC.

In its sample, this clonotype was seen a few times. This chain joins TRBV4-1 and TRBJ2-5, with TRBD2 matching over 11 bases. The germline V gene encodes CDR1 MGHRA and CDR2 YSYEKL. V lost 0 bases and J lost 3; bases outside the gene matches: 18. The CDR3 is 21 amino acids. CDR3 DNA: TGCGCCAGCAGCCAAGATTTAGCTAGCGGGGGGACAGGGACGACCGAAGAGACCCAGTACTTC. This encodes CASSQDLASGGTGTTEETQYF.

This clonotype has only one observation. This sequence may be a read error, since a much larger clone differs from it by one base. This chain connects TRBV2 to TRBJ2-1, with 15 bases that match TRBD2. The CDR3 covers 16 residues. J lost 10 bases, V lost 7 bases, and 11 bases had no gene match. The germline CDR1 and CDR2 sequences are SNHLY and FYNNEI. Here the CDR3 DNA reads TGTGCCAGCACCAGAGGACTAGCGGGGGGGCCGGAAGAGCAGTTCTTC. Translating it yields CASTRGLAGGPEEQFF.

This clonotype was recorded at least ten times. The chain employs TRBV11-2 and TRBJ1-4, with 10 bases lining up with TRBD1. This CDR3 comprises 17 residues. Germline V gives CDR1 SGHAT, CDR2 FQNNGV. V was pared by 2 bases and J by 7 bases, with 10 bases of the junction left unmatched. CDR3 nucleotides: TGTGCCAGCAGCTTAAGACAGGGGGCAGGATGGATTGAAAAACTGTTTTTT. Amino acids: CASSLRQGAGWIEKLFF.

The genes are TRBV9 and TRBJ2-1; 7 bases are a match to TRBD2. The CDR3 length is 13 residues. With V trimmed by 0 bases and J by 8 bases, 2 bases remained unmatched. CDR1 is SGDLS and CDR2 is YYNGEE in the germline V gene. CDR3 DNA: TGTGCCAGCAGCGTAGGAGGACTAGATGAGCAGTTCTTC. Translating gives CASSVGGLDEQFF.

This clonotype has ten or more counts. V usage is TRBV18 and J usage is TRBJ1-1, with 7 positions matching TRBD1. This CDR3 region has 14 residues. V shed 4 bases and J 5 bases; nucleotides not matched to a gene: 7. Germline V gives CDR1 KGHSH, CDR2 LQKENI. The CDR3 DNA follows: TGTGCCAGCTCACAAAGACAGGGTACAACTGAAGCTTTCTTT. It specifies CASSQRQGTTEAFF.

In the case of this clonotype: A much bigger clone sits one base away, suggesting this may be a read error. The J gene is TRBJ2-5, the V gene TRBV11-2; tentative D call: TRBD1 (5 bases). The CDR3 spans 15 residues. The germline CDR1 and CDR2 sequences are SGHAT and FQNNGV. CDR3 sequence: CASSLGQYPQGTQYF. The DNA of the CDR3 is TGTGCCAGCAGCTTAGGACAGTACCCCCAAGGGACCCAGTACTTC.

At least ten counts were recorded for this clonotype. This rearrangement joins TRBV20-1 to TRBJ1-1; D remains ambiguous. The V end lost 5 bases, the J end lost 3 bases, and 10 bases lay between the germline ends. Germline CDR1 is DFQATT and CDR2 is SNEGSKA (reference sequence). The CDR3 spans 12 residues. The CDR3 here is CSAGFGDTEAFF. As DNA, the CDR3 is TGCAGTGCTGGGTTCGGGGACACTGAAGCTTTCTTT.

This clonotype was recorded many times. J is TRBJ2-2 and V is TRBV20-1, with a possible D match to TRBD1 (5 bases). Trimming took off 2 bases at V and 4 bases at J, with 11 bases between the two ends. This CDR3 spans 14 amino acids. Germline V gene sequence: CDR1 DFQATT, CDR2 SNEGSKA (reference sequence). CDR3 sequence: CSARHDSITGELFF. The CDR3, as DNA: TGCAGTGCTAGACACGACAGTATCACCGGGGAGCTGTTTTTT.

Worth noting for this clonotype: With a much larger clone just one base away, this may be a read error. The rearrangement uses TRBV14 and TRBJ2-3; D possibly corresponds to TRBD2 (5 bases). Germline V gene lookup returns CDR1 SGHDN and CDR2 FVKESK. The CDR3 is made up of 16 amino acids. The CDR3 nucleotides read TGTGCCAGCAGCCTAATAAAGCGGAGTTCCACAGATGCGCAGTATTTT. Translated, it gives CASSLIKRSSTDAQYF.

The gene calls are TRBV24-1 and TRBJ2-3; possible D gene TRBD1, 5 bases. Germline CDR1 reads KGHDR; CDR2 reads SFDVKD. Trimming removed 2 bases from V and 2 bases from J, with 13 bases in between. The CDR3 covers 16 residues. The CDR3 DNA sequence: TGTGCCACCAGTGATTATAGGGGCGGATTCACAGATACGCAGTATTTT. Its protein is CATSDYRGGFTDTQYF.

In the case of this clonotype: This could be a read error, since a much larger clone is one nucleotide away. This likely comes from a read error, as the CDR3 has no conserved phenylalanine or tryptophan at its end. This chain uses TRBV6-6 with TRBJ1-2; unclear D gene. V was clipped by 2 bases and J by 3 bases, with 1 base between them. This CDR3 is 11 amino acids long. From germline, CDR1 is MNHNY and CDR2 SVGAGI (reference sequence). The CDR3 nucleotides are TGTGCCAGCAGTTACGACTATGGCTACACCTTG. Protein sequence: CASSYDYGYTL.

Concerning this clonotype itself: This clone may be a read error of a much larger clone one base away. This sequence joins TRBV7-4 and TRBJ2-5; 8 positions agree with TRBD2. Per germline, CDR1 SGHVT and CDR2 SQSDAQ. The CDR3 has 12 residues. The CDR3 reads CAKTGGQGTQYF. The DNA for the CDR3 is TGTGCCAAAACGGGGGGGCAAGGGACCCAGTACTTC.

The V and J genes are TRBV19 and TRBJ2-7; D tentatively fits TRBD1 or TRBD2 (5 bases each). Germline CDR1 reads LNHDA; CDR2 reads SQIVND (reference sequence). V was clipped by 3 bases and J by 5 bases, with 11 bases between them. CDR3 size: 13 residues. CDR3 nucleotide sequence: TGTGCCAGTAGTATTGGGGGATCCAACGAGCAGTACTTC. Its protein product is CASSIGGSNEQYF.